Here is one T cell receptor beta chain with its context. The sample originates from a study of cytotoxic CD8 clonotypes in ibrutinib-treated CLL. The sequencing depth, 1 in 200,000 to 1 in 1 million T cells, was the target. Produced via immunoSEQ multiplex PCR; TCRdb's table is partial and in-frame only. Here the sample spans about 50,000 clones, roughly three fifths being singletons. Germline-derived CDR1 and CDR2 are SGHDT and YYEEEE. The CDR3 consists of 14 residues. V dropped 4 bases and J dropped 7 bases, with 18 bases sitting between them. The TCR originated in a human donor with chronic lymphocytic leukemia. Sample: PBMCs, taken after 24 months of ibrutinib treatment. J is TRBJ2-7 and V is TRBV5-6, with D tentatively TRBD2 (5 bases). The CDR3 DNA follows: TGTGCCAGCAGCCACCCCCGGGGTGCCGGGGAGCAGTACTTC. It yields the protein CASSHPRGAGEQYF.